This is a list of T cell receptor beta chains from one sample in a study of cytomegalovirus exposure and HLA in healthy donors. Sequencing used immunoSEQ multiplex PCR; TCRdb keeps in-frame clones, though not all of them. Seen here are about 100,000 clones, about three quarters observed once, and the top ten hold about 5.3%. The sample comprised PBMCs. All receptors derive from a man between 60 and 70 years old in good health and CMV-seropositive. Both conserved end residues are part of each CDR3. D genes are given only for firm matches. Expanded clones are given a class, and other clones once, few, many or no size at all.

D	size	J	V	DNA	CDR3
NA	NA	TRBJ2-2	TRBV25-1	TGTGCCAGCAGTGAGTTATTTGGGCAGGGGGGCACCGGGGAGCTGTTTTTT	CASSELFGQGGTGELFF
NA	NA	TRBJ2-1	TRBV5-1	TGCGCCAGCAGCTTGCCGGGGAGCTCCTACAATGAGCAGTTCTTC	CASSLPGSSYNEQFF
TRBD1	NA	TRBJ1-5	TRBV19	TGTGCCAGTAGGCTGACAGGGGAGAATCAGCCCCAGCATTTT	CASRLTGENQPQHF
TRBD1	NA	TRBJ1-5	TRBV18	TGTGCCAGCTCAGACCAAACAGGGGATCAGCCCCAGCATTTT	CASSDQTGDQPQHF
TRBD1	once	TRBJ2-3	TRBV4-1	TGCGCCAGCAGCCAACCTACCGGGACAGCAAGTGGCATGCATACGCAGTATTTT	CASSQPTGTASGMHTQYF
NA	NA	TRBJ2-1	TRBV1	TGCACCAGCAGCCATTACGGACAGGGGGTCGATGAGCAGTTCTTC	CTSSHYGQGVDEQFF
NA	NA	TRBJ2-3	TRBV6-6	TGTGCCAGCAGTGGCGGGGGCACCCCAGATACGCAGTATTTT	CASSGGGTPDTQYF
NA	NA	TRBJ2-3	TRBV4-1	TGCGCCAGCAGCCAAGATCTGAGGGTCTCTCTCACAGATACGCAGTATTTT	CASSQDLRVSLTDTQYF
TRBD1	once	TRBJ2-1	TRBV25-1	TGTGCCAGCAGTGAAAGGGGGACAGGGCGTTGGGGGGAGCAGTTCTTC	CASSERGTGRWGEQFF
NA	NA	TRBJ2-3	TRBV4-3	TGCGCCAGCAGCCATGTACAGGGATGGGGCACAGATACGCAGTATTTT	CASSHVQGWGTDTQYF
TRBD1	once	TRBJ2-7	TRBV11-2	TGTGCCAGCAAGGGGGCCGACCACGAGCAGTACTTC	CASKGADHEQYF
TRBD1	NA	TRBJ1-1	TRBV27	TGTGCCAGCAGTTTATCGACAGGGGGCGGTACTGAAGCTTTCTTT	CASSLSTGGGTEAFF
NA	NA	TRBJ2-7	TRBV29-1	TGCAGCGTCACTTTGACAGGTAGTTCCCTACGAGGGCAGTACTTC	CSVTLTGSSLRGQYF
NA	NA	TRBJ1-1	TRBV18	TGTGCCAGCTCCCTTTCCCAGGGGAGAGGCACTGAAGCTTTCTTT	CASSLSQGRGTEAFF
NA	NA	TRBJ2-4	TRBV27	TGTGCCAGCAGTGCGGGACTTATGAAGGGCATTCAGTACTTC	CASSAGLMKGIQYF
NA	NA	TRBJ2-5	TRBV29-1	TGCAGCGTTGAAGGAACAGTGGAGACCCAGTACTTC	CSVEGTVETQYF
TRBD1	NA	TRBJ2-3	TRBV18	TGTGCCAGCTCACCGCTCCGTCCGGGACAGGGGATAAGCACAGATACGCAGTATTTT	CASSPLRPGQGISTDTQYF
TRBD1	NA	TRBJ2-7	TRBV5-1	TGCGCCAGCAGCCCCGGACAGGGAGACTACGAGCAGTACTTC	CASSPGQGDYEQYF
NA	once	TRBJ1-2	TRBV19	TGTGCCAGTAGCTTTGGGACACCAAGGCCACGGGGCTACACCTTC	CASSFGTPRPRGYTF
NA	NA	TRBJ2-7	TRBV7-9	TGTTCCAGCAGCTTAACCGGGACTCCTACGTCCGAGCAGTACTTC	CSSSLTGTPTSEQYF
NA	many	TRBJ1-6	TRBV11-2	TGTGCCAGCAGCGCGCAGGGCGGATTTAATTCACCCCTCCACTTT	CASSAQGGFNSPLHF
NA	NA	TRBJ1-2	TRBV6-5	TGTGCCAGCAGTACCTCTAGGGGGGGATACACCTTC	CASSTSRGGYTF
TRBD1	NA	TRBJ1-4	TRBV5-1	TGCGCCAGCAGTTACGGACAGGGGGCGACTAATGAAAAACTGTTTTTT	CASSYGQGATNEKLFF
TRBD2	NA	TRBJ2-3	TRBV5-1	TGCGCCAGCAGTTTGGGGACTAGCGGGGGGACCTACCAGGAGTATTTT	CASSLGTSGGTYQEYF
NA	NA	TRBJ1-6	TRBV11-2	TGTGCCAGCAGCTTACAGGTTTCGAGGGCCCTCCACTTT	CASSLQVSRALHF
TRBD2	NA	TRBJ2-2	TRBV5-1	TGCGCCAGCAGCTTGCTAGCGGGCAACACCGGGGAGCTGTTTTTT	CASSLLAGNTGELFF
NA	NA	TRBJ2-3	TRBV6-1	TGTGCCAGCAGCTCCGGGTCCTTCTATACGCAGTATTTT	CASSSGSFYTQYF
NA	NA	TRBJ2-1	TRBV5-1	TGCGCCAGCAGCTTGGGATGGGGGCAGGGTCGATTTAGCAATGAGCAGTTCTTC	CASSLGWGQGRFSNEQFF
TRBD2	NA	TRBJ2-7	TRBV9	TGTGCCAGCAGCACTGGACTAGCGGGGCGGGAGCAGTACTTC	CASSTGLAGREQYF
TRBD1	medium-sized	TRBJ1-3	TRBV7-8	TGTGCCAGCAGCTACGGGACAGCGAAGGGCACCATATATTTT	CASSYGTAKGTIYF
NA	NA	TRBJ1-4	TRBV6-1	TGTGCCACCTCGTCCCGGGGAGATGAAAAACTGTTTTTT	CATSSRGDEKLFF
TRBD2	NA	TRBJ2-2	TRBV6-5	TGTGCCAGCCGCGCGGGGGGGCCTAGGGTCGGGGAGCTGTTTTTT	CASRAGGPRVGELFF
NA	NA	TRBJ2-7	TRBV14	TGTGCCAGCAGCCAAGATATCCACGAGCAGTACTTC	CASSQDIHEQYF
TRBD1	NA	TRBJ1-5	TRBV7-2	TGTGCCAGCAGCTTGGGACAGGGGAAGTACCAGCCCCAGCATTTT	CASSLGQGKYQPQHF
NA	NA	TRBJ2-2	TRBV5-1	TGCGCCAGCAGCTTGGGGGGCAGACCGAACACCGGGGAGCTGTTTTTT	CASSLGGRPNTGELFF
TRBD1	once	TRBJ2-7	TRBV11-2	TGTGCCAGCAGCTCGGGACAGGGCACCGACGAGCAGTACTTC	CASSSGQGTDEQYF
NA	NA	TRBJ2-7	TRBV20-1	TGCAGTGCTATCTACAGGGAAGAGCAGTACTTC	CSAIYREEQYF
TRBD2	NA	TRBJ2-3	TRBV4-1	TGCGCCAGCAGCATCACTAGCGGGGGCGGAGATACGCAGTATTTT	CASSITSGGGDTQYF
NA	NA	TRBJ2-7	TRBV5-4	TGTGCCAGCAGCTTTCTACGCGGGACCCCGAGAGAGCAGTACTTC	CASSFLRGTPREQYF
NA	NA	TRBJ2-5	TRBV7-9	TGTGCCAGCAGCGCCCCCTTAAGGGTCGGAGGGACCCAGTACTTC	CASSAPLRVGGTQYF
NA	once	TRBJ1-5	TRBV5-6	TGTGCCAGCTCCCAGGGGTTAGGCAATCAGCCCCAGCATTTT	CASSQGLGNQPQHF
NA	NA	TRBJ1-5	TRBV11-2	TGTGCCAGCAGCCCTGGGACATATCAGCCCCAGCATTTT	CASSPGTYQPQHF
NA	NA	TRBJ2-2	TRBV18	TGTGCCAGCTCACCCAGCACAGGGTACCGGGAGCTGTTTTTT	CASSPSTGYRELFF
NA	NA	TRBJ2-7	TRBV27	TGTGCCAGCAGTCCATCCTCCGTGACGGGAGTGTCCTACGAGCAGTACTTC	CASSPSSVTGVSYEQYF
TRBD2	few	TRBJ2-3	TRBV5-1	TGCGCCAGCAGCTTGGTCACCAGCGGGGGAAGCACAGATACGCAGTATTTT	CASSLVTSGGSTDTQYF
NA	NA	TRBJ1-4	TRBV5-8	TGTGCCAGCAGCAAGGGGAACGAAAAACTGTTTTTT	CASSKGNEKLFF
NA	NA	TRBJ2-7	TRBV11-2	TGTGCCAGCAGCTTAGTGCAGGGACAAGCCTACGAGCAGTACTTC	CASSLVQGQAYEQYF
TRBD1	NA	TRBJ1-1	TRBV7-9	TGTGCCAGCAGCCTACAGGGGGCGCCTCCGAACACTGAAGCTTTCTTT	CASSLQGAPPNTEAFF
TRBD2	NA	TRBJ2-5	TRBV5-1	TGCGCCAGCAGCTTGGTATTAGCGGGGGTACCGCGGGAGACCCAGTACTTC	CASSLVLAGVPRETQYF
NA	few	TRBJ2-7	TRBV6-6	TGTGCCAGCAGTGTGGGCAGCTACGAGCAGTACTTC	CASSVGSYEQYF
TRBD1	NA	TRBJ1-1	TRBV5-1	TGCGCCAGCAGCTTGGAAGACGCCTGGGACAGGGGGAGAACTGAAGCTTTCTTT	CASSLEDAWDRGRTEAFF
TRBD2	NA	TRBJ2-7	TRBV27	TGTGCCAGCAGTCCCCGACTAGCGGGGGGGCAGGGCGAGCAGTACTTC	CASSPRLAGGQGEQYF
NA	few	TRBJ1-1	TRBV10-2	TGCGCCAGCCGGGGGAACACTGAAGCTTTCTTT	CASRGNTEAFF
NA	NA	TRBJ2-5	TRBV7-6	TGTGCCAGCAGCCCGAGCGCAGGAGGTCATGCAGAGACCCAGTACTTC	CASSPSAGGHAETQYF
NA	few	TRBJ2-7	TRBV5-6	TGTGCCAGCAGCATGCCAGGGTACGAGCAGTACTTC	CASSMPGYEQYF
NA	NA	TRBJ1-2	TRBV4-1	TGCGCCAGCAGCCAAAGGGGGGGCGGCTATGGCTACACCTTC	CASSQRGGGYGYTF
NA	NA	TRBJ2-7	TRBV7-9	TGTGCCAGCAGCTTGGAGGGACAGATCCCTTTCTACGAGCAGTACTTC	CASSLEGQIPFYEQYF
NA	NA	TRBJ1-6	TRBV18	TGTGCCAGCTCGGCGGACAGTAATTCACCCCTCCACTTT	CASSADSNSPLHF